This is a list of T cell receptor beta chains from one sample in a study of T cells in pancreatic ductal adenocarcinoma. Sequenced by immunoSEQ multiplex PCR; TCRdb stores in-frame clones only, minus some. The top ten clones hold about 2% of a sample with roughly 31,000 clones, around nine tenths of them seen once. Material for sequencing was PBMCs. The receptors originated from a human donor with pancreatic ductal adenocarcinoma. The CDR3 runs from the conserved cysteine through the conserved F or W. Each record gives: D gene, J gene, V gene, clone size, CDR3 DNA, CDR3 protein. A D gene is named only where the DNA matches it firmly. Clone size is stated in some rows and not others, as once, few, many or a class when expanded.

. TRBJ2-7 TRBV15 . TGTGCCACCAGCCAAACAGCCGGGCCAGACGAGCAGTACTTC CATSQTAGPDEQYF
. TRBJ1-3 TRBV18 . TGTGCCAGCTCACCACCTAGTGAGGCTGGAAACACCATATATTTT CASSPPSEAGNTIYF
TRBD2 TRBJ2-7 TRBV7-8 . TGTGCCAGCAGCATAAATCCTAGCGGGACGAGCTACGAGCAGTACTTC CASSINPSGTSYEQYF
. TRBJ2-7 TRBV6-5 once TGTGCCAGCAGTGCAGAAAAGGGCAGTTACGAGCAGTACTTC CASSAEKGSYEQYF
TRBD1 TRBJ1-4 TRBV6-5 once TGTGCCAGCAGTTACTCGGGGACAGGGTCGGGCGAAAAACTGTTTTTT CASSYSGTGSGEKLFF
TRBD2 TRBJ2-7 TRBV7-3 . TGTGCCAGCAGCTTATATCCTAGCGGGATTACCACCTACGAGCAGTACTTC CASSLYPSGITTYEQYF
. TRBJ1-2 TRBV6-1 once TGTGCCAGCAGTACGCGGGACGGATTCCCCTATGGCTACACCTTC CASSTRDGFPYGYTF
TRBD1 TRBJ1-2 TRBV28 . TGTGCCAGCAGTTTAGCGGGACAGGGGGCGCGTGGCTACACCTTC CASSLAGQGARGYTF
. TRBJ2-3 TRBV18 . TGTGCCAGCTCACCACTTAGACAGGACTCCTCCACAGATACGCAGTATTTT CASSPLRQDSSTDTQYF
. TRBJ2-1 TRBV29-1 . TGCAGCGTTGGTGAACGGGCGGAGAGCTACAATGAGCAGTTCTTC CSVGERAESYNEQFF
. TRBJ1-4 TRBV5-1 . TGCGCCAGCAGCCCGGGAGTAGCTATAGAAAAACTGTTTTTT CASSPGVAIEKLFF
. TRBJ2-1 TRBV7-2 . TGTGCCAGCAGCTTAGAGGAGGGCTGGCATGAGCAGTTCTTC CASSLEEGWHEQFF
. TRBJ1-1 TRBV9 . TGTGCCAGCAGCGTATTAGGTACGGGGGTGAACACTGAAGCTTTCTTT CASSVLGTGVNTEAFF
TRBD1 TRBJ1-1 TRBV28 . TGTGCCAGCAGCCGCAGGGGGCTGGACACTGAAGCTTTCTTT CASSRRGLDTEAFF
TRBD1 TRBJ1-2 TRBV28 once TGTGCCAGCGCCCTATTGACCGGGACAGGGGGCAATGGCTACACCTTC CASALLTGTGGNGYTF
. TRBJ1-4 TRBV6-1 . TGTGCCAGCAGCGGGACCCTAGGAGATGAAAAACTGTTTTTT CASSGTLGDEKLFF
. TRBJ2-1 TRBV7-2 . TGTGCCAGCAGCTTAGGTGCGGGTAGCTCCTACAATGAGCAGTTCTTC CASSLGAGSSYNEQFF
TRBD1 TRBJ1-2 TRBV5-1 . TGCGCCAGCAGCTCCATACCCCGGGACAGGGCCCGAGATGGCTACACCTTC CASSSIPRDRARDGYTF
TRBD2 TRBJ2-5 TRBV5-4 . TGTGCCAGCAGCCCGGGTGGGCTAGCGGGAAAAGAGACCCAGTACTTC CASSPGGLAGKETQYF
. TRBJ2-2 TRBV21-1 once TGTGCCAGCAAGGGGGCCGGGGAGCTGTTTTTT CASKGAGELFF
. TRBJ2-5 TRBV6-6 . TGTGCCAGCACTAATCGCCCGGAGACCCAGTACTTC CASTNRPETQYF
. TRBJ2-2 TRBV11-3 . TGTGCCAGCAGCTTAGGGCTAACCAATGGCTACACCGGGGAGCTGTTTTTT CASSLGLTNGYTGELFF
. TRBJ1-4 TRBV5-1 . TGCGCCAGCAGCTTGGGGAGTAGCTACACAAATGAAAAACTGTTTTTT CASSLGSSYTNEKLFF
. TRBJ2-1 TRBV7-8 . TGTGCCAGCAGCAGCGATGAGCAGTTCTTC CASSSDEQFF
. TRBJ2-1 TRBV18 . TGTGCCAGCTCACCATTTGGTCGAGGGAGTGTTGGCGATGAGCAGTTCTTC CASSPFGRGSVGDEQFF
TRBD2 TRBJ2-3 TRBV5-8 . TGTGCCAGCAGCACCGCCGGGACTAGCGGGAGAGATACGCAGTATTTT CASSTAGTSGRDTQYF
TRBD2 TRBJ2-1 TRBV5-6 . TGTGCCAGCAGCTTCTTGACTAGCGGGAGGGCCGTCTACAATGAGCAGTTCTTC CASSFLTSGRAVYNEQFF
. TRBJ2-2 TRBV9 . TGTGCCAGCAGCGTAGCGTCGGGACTCCTAAACGGATGGGGCGGGGAGCTGTTTTTT CASSVASGLLNGWGGELFF
. TRBJ2-4 TRBV7-2 . TGTGCCAGCAGCTTTAACAGGAACAGAGGAAACATTCAGTACTTC CASSFNRNRGNIQYF
TRBD2 TRBJ2-4 TRBV11-2 . TGTGCCAGCAGCCCCGATGTAGCGGGAGCCGTGAGCAAAAACATTCAGTACTTC CASSPDVAGAVSKNIQYF
TRBD2 TRBJ2-3 TRBV7-9 once TGTGCCAGCAGCTTAACCCCGGGACTAGCGGGAGGGAGCACAGATACGCAGTATTTT CASSLTPGLAGGSTDTQYF
TRBD1 TRBJ1-2 TRBV5-4 . TGTGCCAGCACGCGCCCCGGGACAGGGTGGAACTATGGCTACACCTTC CASTRPGTGWNYGYTF
. TRBJ1-1 TRBV18 . TGTGCCAGCTCACCGAGTCGACAGAACACTGAAGCTTTCTTT CASSPSRQNTEAFF
TRBD1 TRBJ2-7 TRBV19 few TGTGCCAGTAGTATCTCCCTCAGGGGGTATTACGAGCAGTACTTC CASSISLRGYYEQYF
TRBD2 TRBJ2-2 TRBV28 once TGTGCCAGCAGTCCATCATTCGGCGGGAGGAGCACCGGGGAGCTGTTTTTT CASSPSFGGRSTGELFF
. TRBJ1-2 TRBV5-1 . TGCGCCAGCAGCGAGACCTGGGTTCCTCGAGAGGGCTACACCTTC CASSETWVPREGYTF
TRBD2 TRBJ2-2 TRBV7-3 . TGTGCCAGCAGACTAGCGGGCGCGAACACCGGGGAGCTGTTTTTT CASRLAGANTGELFF
. TRBJ2-7 TRBV5-5 . TGTGCCAGCAGCTTATCCCTGGGGGTTAATTCCTACGAGCAGTACTTC CASSLSLGVNSYEQYF
TRBD2 TRBJ2-5 TRBV27 . TGTGCCAGCAGTTTATCGACTAGCGGGAGAGGAGAGACCCAGTACTTC CASSLSTSGRGETQYF
. TRBJ1-5 TRBV6-1 . TGTGCCACCCAACAGGAAATCAATCAGCCCCAGCATTTT CATQQEINQPQHF
. TRBJ2-7 TRBV15 . TGTGCCACCAGCAGAGATAACCCCCCCCATGAGCAGTACTTC CATSRDNPPHEQYF
. TRBJ2-1 TRBV28 . TGTGCCAGCAGGCGTGAGCAGGGGAAAGACAATGAGCAGTTCTTC CASRREQGKDNEQFF
. TRBJ2-1 TRBV18 . TGTGCCAGCTCCCGATCGGTCGCCGGTGAGCAGTTCTTC CASSRSVAGEQFF
. TRBJ2-3 TRBV7-2 . TGTGCCAGCAGCTCCGCGGGACACGCAGATACGCAGTATTTT CASSSAGHADTQYF
. TRBJ1-1 TRBV7-9 once TGTGCCAGCAGCTCTTCAGCCGGGGGGACTGAAGCTTTCTTT CASSSSAGGTEAFF
TRBD1 TRBJ2-5 TRBV6-6 . TGTGCCAGCAGTTACTCGGGACAGGGCGGACCAGAGACCCAGTACTTC CASSYSGQGGPETQYF
TRBD2 TRBJ2-7 TRBV7-8 . TGTGCCAGCAGCTTACTGTATGGTCGCGGGGGGTTATACGAGCAGTACTTC CASSLLYGRGGLYEQYF
. TRBJ2-2 TRBV30 few TGTGCCTGGAGTGGGGCAGGGGTGGGCACCGGGGAGCTGTTTTTT CAWSGAGVGTGELFF
. TRBJ2-1 TRBV7-2 few TGTGCCAGCAGCTCCTTAGTGGGGACACCGAGCTCCTACAATGAGCAGTTCTTC CASSSLVGTPSSYNEQFF
. TRBJ1-1 TRBV10-3 . TGTGCCATCAGTGGACCCAGGGGAACTGAAGCTTTCTTT CAISGPRGTEAFF
. TRBJ1-4 TRBV27 . TGTGCCAGCAGTTTCCAGGGGCAGAATGAAAAACTGTTTTTT CASSFQGQNEKLFF
TRBD1 TRBJ2-7 TRBV19 . TGTGCCACCCAGGGGAGGACAGGGGGGTCCTACGAGCAGTACTTC CATQGRTGGSYEQYF
. TRBJ2-5 TRBV14 . TGTGCCAGCAGCCAAGGAGCGGCAGAGACCCAGTACTTC CASSQGAAETQYF
TRBD1 TRBJ2-5 TRBV7-6 . TGTGCCAGCAGCCGACAGACAGGGGGCGTGATAGAGACCCAGTACTTC CASSRQTGGVIETQYF